Below are 10 T cell receptor beta chains sequenced from a single sample in a study of blood T cell repertoires in COVID-19. Profiling relied on immunoSEQ multiplex PCR, and the TCRdb table lists in-frame clones only, not all of them. This sample has roughly 200,000 clones, with approximately 87% found just once. The sequenced material came from peripheral blood. These receptors were taken from a person aged 70 to 85 with COVID-19, enrolled during active disease.

At least ten counts were recorded for this clone. The CDR3 DNA sequence: TGTGCCAGCAGCATAACAACCAGCTCTGGAAACACCATATATTTT. Protein product: CASSITTSSGNTIYF. The rearrangement links TRBV9 to TRBJ1-3, with unresolved D. Trimming removed 4 bases at V and 0 bases at J, with 11 bases between. The CDR3 consists of 15 residues. CDR1 and CDR2 (germline): SGDLS, YYNGEE.

DNA of the CDR3: TGTGCCAGCAGCTCGGACAGGGAAGAGGTTCAGCCCCAGCATTTT. Translating it yields CASSSDREEVQPQHF. The chain recombines TRBV28 with TRBJ1-5, with 8 bases lining up with TRBD1. After removal of 6 bases from V and 6 bases from J, the junction contained 10 bases not matched to a gene. Germline loops: CDR1 MDHEN, CDR2 SYDVKM. CDR3 length: 15 amino acids.

The chain links TRBV28 to TRBJ2-7, with D possibly TRBD2 on 6 matching bases. V dropped 6 bases and J dropped 3 bases, with 18 bases sitting between them. The CDR3 consists of 15 residues. The germline CDR1 and CDR2 sequences are MDHEN and SYDVKM. DNA of the CDR3: TGTGCCAGCAGCCGCGCCCAAGGGACTCTCTACGAGCAGTACTTC. It encodes CASSRAQGTLYEQYF.

The rearrangement joins TRBV19 to TRBJ1-6, with 10 bases that match TRBD1. This CDR3 contains 18 residues. CDR1 LNHDA and CDR2 SQIVND come from the germline V gene (reference sequence). Trimming cost V 6 bases and J 8 bases; bases outside gene matches: 16. Here the CDR3 DNA reads TGTGCCAGTAGCCCCGGGACAGGGGCGTTTCTCCGTGATTCACCCCTCCACTTT. Protein product: CASSPGTGAFLRDSPLHF.

This chain connects TRBV5-6 to TRBJ1-5; 9 positions match TRBD1. V lost 4 bases to trimming and J lost 3 bases; unmatched junction nucleotides: 14. CDR3 length equals 18 residues. Germline CDR1 SGHDT, CDR2 YYEEEE. CDR3 loop: CASSTYRGRSFTNQPQHF. The DNA of the CDR3 is TGTGCCAGCAGCACATACAGGGGGCGAAGTTTCACCAATCAGCCCCAGCATTTT.

The CDR3 nucleotides are TGTGCCAGTAGTCAGCGACTAGCGGGGGGCCCGGGGGCGACCCAGTACTTC. The encoded protein is CASSQRLAGGPGATQYF. The J gene is TRBJ2-5, the V gene TRBV19, with 13 nucleotides matching TRBD2. V gave up 5 bases and J gave up 7 bases; unmatched junction bases: 13. Germline CDR1 is LNHDA and CDR2 is SQIVND (reference sequence). This CDR3 region has 17 residues.

V gene TRBV28 combines with J gene TRBJ1-3; D might be TRBD1 (5 bases). The germline CDR1 and CDR2 sequences are MDHEN and SYDVKM. This CDR3 has 14 amino acids. V was trimmed by 6 bases and J by 3 bases, leaving 12 bases between them. The CDR3 DNA follows: TGTGCCAGCAGCGGACATCTGATTGGAAACACCATATATTTT. This encodes CASSGHLIGNTIYF. Using reference TRBV28 and TRBJ1-3 for the parts outside the CDR3, the full variable domain is DVKVTQSSRYLVKRTGEKVFLECVQDMDHENMFWYRQDPGLGLRLIYFSYDVKMKEKGDIPEGYSVSREKKERFSLILESASTNQTSMYLCASSGHLIGNTIYFGEGSWLTVV.

The chain carries TRBV3-1 (or the pseudogene TRBV3-2) and TRBJ2-1; D perhaps matches TRBD2 (5 bases). The CDR3 runs to 15 residues. V lost 3 bases and J lost 4, with 13 bases in between. Germline V gene lookup returns CDR1 LGHDT and CDR2 YNNKEL (reference sequence). Here the CDR3 reads CASSHRDRVYNEQFF. The CDR3 DNA is TGTGCCAGCAGCCATCGGGATAGGGTATACAATGAGCAGTTCTTC.

V gene TRBV12-5 combines with J gene TRBJ2-7; D remains ambiguous. Germline V CDR1 and CDR2: LGHNT, FRNRAP. The CDR3 runs to 11 residues. Trimming removed 6 bases at V and 3 bases at J, with 6 bases between. In DNA, the CDR3 is TGTGCTAGTGGCAAGCTCTACGAGCAGTACTTC. Translating it yields CASGKLYEQYF.

The chain combines TRBV4-2 with TRBJ1-1; TRBD1 is a possible D gene (5 bases). From germline, CDR1 is LGHNA and CDR2 YNFKEQ. There are 18 residues in the CDR3. V shed 3 bases and J shed 0 bases, with 20 bases lying between them. CDR3 sequence: CASSQLFSGQALNTEAFF. CDR3 sequence (DNA): TGTGCCAGCAGCCAGCTGTTTTCCGGACAAGCATTGAACACTGAAGCTTTCTTT.